This T cell receptor (beta chain) is from a study of blood T cell repertoires in COVID-19. V shed 5 bases, J shed 9 bases, and the junction held 4 bases outside the gene matches. The CDR3 is 12 residues long. Germline assignment: CDR1 SGHVS and CDR2 FQNEAQ. Clones were read by immunoSEQ multiplex PCR, and TCRdb kept only the in-frame ones, dropping some. This sample yields about 78,000 clones, of which 86% are seen a single time; 4.5% to 5.5% belongs to the top ten. Sequencing was carried out using peripheral blood. This clonotype originated in a man aged 50 or older with active or convalescent COVID-19. The rearrangement links TRBV7-8 to TRBJ2-7, with 10 bases matching TRBD1. The CDR3 nucleotides read TGTGCCAGCAGCCAAGACAGGGGGCGGCAGTACTTC. It translates to CASSQDRGRQYF.